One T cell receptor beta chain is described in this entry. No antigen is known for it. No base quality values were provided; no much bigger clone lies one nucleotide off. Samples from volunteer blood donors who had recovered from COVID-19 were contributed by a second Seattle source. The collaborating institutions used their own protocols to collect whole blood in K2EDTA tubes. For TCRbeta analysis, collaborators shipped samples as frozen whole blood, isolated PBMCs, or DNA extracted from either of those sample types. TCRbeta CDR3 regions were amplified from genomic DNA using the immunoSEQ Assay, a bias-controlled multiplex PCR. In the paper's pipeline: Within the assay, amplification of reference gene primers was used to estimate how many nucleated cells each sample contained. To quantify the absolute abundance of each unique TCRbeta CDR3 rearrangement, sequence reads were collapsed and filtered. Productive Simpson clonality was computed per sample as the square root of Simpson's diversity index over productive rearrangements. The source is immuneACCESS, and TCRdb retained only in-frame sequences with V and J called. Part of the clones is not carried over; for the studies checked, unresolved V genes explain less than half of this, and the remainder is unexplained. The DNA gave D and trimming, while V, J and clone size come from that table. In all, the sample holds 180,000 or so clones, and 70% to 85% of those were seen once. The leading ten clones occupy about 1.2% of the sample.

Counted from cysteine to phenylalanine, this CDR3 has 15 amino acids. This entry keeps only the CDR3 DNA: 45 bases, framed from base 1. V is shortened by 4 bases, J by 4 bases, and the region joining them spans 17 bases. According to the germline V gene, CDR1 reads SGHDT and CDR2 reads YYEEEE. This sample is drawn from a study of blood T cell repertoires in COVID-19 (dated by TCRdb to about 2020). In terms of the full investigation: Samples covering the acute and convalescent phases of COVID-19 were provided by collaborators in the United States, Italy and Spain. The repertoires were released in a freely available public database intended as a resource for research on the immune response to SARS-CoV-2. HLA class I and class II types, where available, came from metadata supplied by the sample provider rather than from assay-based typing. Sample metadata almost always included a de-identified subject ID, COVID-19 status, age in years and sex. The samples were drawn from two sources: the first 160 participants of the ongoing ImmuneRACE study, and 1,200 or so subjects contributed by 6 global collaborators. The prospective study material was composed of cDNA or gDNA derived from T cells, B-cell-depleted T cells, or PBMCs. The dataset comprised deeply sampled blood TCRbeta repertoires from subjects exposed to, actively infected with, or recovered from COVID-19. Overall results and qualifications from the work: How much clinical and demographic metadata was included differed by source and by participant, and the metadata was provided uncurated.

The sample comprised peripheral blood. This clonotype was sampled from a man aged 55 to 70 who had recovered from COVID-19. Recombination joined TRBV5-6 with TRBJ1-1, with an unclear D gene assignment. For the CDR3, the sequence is CASSPPTGSGTEAFF. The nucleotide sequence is TGTGCCAGCAGCCCGCCAACGGGGAGCGGCACTGAAGCTTTCTTT.